A selection of T cell receptor beta chains follows, all from one sample in a study of cytomegalovirus exposure and HLA in healthy donors. Here immunoSEQ multiplex PCR was the method, and the copy in TCRdb shows in-frame clones only, minus some. The repertoire holds fewer than 350,000 clones, roughly 90% seen once, with about 2% in the top ten. Specimen: PBMCs. These receptors were taken from a woman younger than 30 in good health and CMV-seronegative. Both conserved end residues are part of each CDR3.

j_gene | v_gene | CDR3aa
TRBJ1-6 | TRBV27 | CASTLTGSPSDSPLHF
TRBJ1-1 | TRBV2 | CASRITGTGGTEAFF
TRBJ1-5 | TRBV4-1 | CASSQSPGTGGYQPQHF
TRBJ2-1 | TRBV7-6 | CASSDLGGRWNEQFF
TRBJ2-7 | TRBV6-6 | CASSPNRVGEQYF
TRBJ1-1 | TRBV5-1 | CASRIQENTEAFF
TRBJ1-1 | TRBV5-1 | CASSLTRGTPAFF
TRBJ1-1 | TRBV29-1 | CSVAGAMGVFTEAFF
. | TRBV7-9 | CASSFSDRVYNEQYF
TRBJ2-1 | TRBV5-1 | CASSLVGQGINNEQFF
TRBJ2-7 | TRBV18 | CASSPAPTYSYEQYF
TRBJ2-7 | TRBV19 | CASRPSGVAYEQYF
TRBJ1-6 | TRBV27 | CASSLSGDSRSPLHF
TRBJ1-1 | TRBV19 | CASSTGGWPPEAFF
TRBJ1-2 | TRBV28 | CASSVRGFNYGYTF
TRBJ2-3 | TRBV5-4 | CASFLSGGATDTQYF
TRBJ1-6 | TRBV7-8 | CASSLEGRGSYNSPLHF
TRBJ2-1 | TRBV4-1 | CASSHPIAGAYNEQFF
TRBJ2-4 | TRBV2 | CASSPPGLAGGKNIQYF
TRBJ1-2 | TRBV5-1 | CASSLEGTGGAGYTF
TRBJ1-4 | TRBV5-4 | CASSLGVTGVEKLFF
TRBJ1-1 | TRBV19 | CASSIGVEAFF
TRBJ2-5 | TRBV5-1 | CASSSIASIGETQYF
TRBJ2-1 | TRBV4-1 | CASSQALTFPAYNEQFF
TRBJ2-1 | TRBV19 | CASSRPGLANEQFF
TRBJ1-2 | TRBV29-1 | CSAVAPGTSNYGYTF
TRBJ1-5 | TRBV4-2 | CASSHLEGDDQPQHF
. | TRBV9 | CASSRAGGPYEQYF
TRBJ1-3 | TRBV9 | CASSVEHRAGNTIYF
TRBJ2-3 | TRBV7-9 | CSSSPRTSGGAARDTQYF
TRBJ1-1 | TRBV5-4 | CATMRQDYTEAFF
TRBJ2-1 | TRBV6-6 | CASSPVNEQFF
TRBJ2-7 | TRBV2 | CASSVAPGQTYEQYF
TRBJ2-7 | TRBV4-2 | CASTPVDGGGTYEQYF
TRBJ2-5 | TRBV27 | CASRPSSGQETQYF
TRBJ1-1 | TRBV29-1 | CSVPRGGGGNTEAFF
TRBJ2-7 | TRBV5-6 | CASSLARASAYF
TRBJ2-1 | TRBV2 | CASRQGLNEQFF
TRBJ1-1 | TRBV29-1 | CSVGRRQGAEAFF
TRBJ1-2 | TRBV7-6 | CASSPGQAIYGYTF
TRBJ2-7 | TRBV7-9 | CASSPGAREQYF
TRBJ1-6 | TRBV27 | CASSFGTAYSPLHF
TRBJ1-1 | TRBV5-4 | CASSFIGEAEAFF
TRBJ2-7 | TRBV7-3 | CASSLDSGDPYEQYF
TRBJ1-1 | TRBV4-2 | CASSGTRVAFF
TRBJ1-2 | TRBV6-5 | CASSEWDRVRSYTF
TRBJ1-3 | TRBV10-3 | CAIGGNSGNTIYF
TRBJ2-7 | TRBV6-5 | CASSLQGAYEQYF
TRBJ2-3 | TRBV30 | CAWSVQGIRADTQYF
TRBJ2-1 | TRBV18 | CASSPWPGDEQFF
TRBJ2-7 | TRBV29-1 | CSVIRTGVPYEQYF
TRBJ2-3 | TRBV19 | CASRFPGHTDTQYF
TRBJ2-7 | TRBV14 | CASSTRTGYRYEQYF
TRBJ1-1 | TRBV10-3 | CAISDPGQQNTEAFF
TRBJ2-7 | TRBV7-7 | CASSLLPGQGVKEQYF